This TCR beta chain originates from a study of blood T cells in healthy people across ages. Notes on the study in general: The unsorted PBMCs prevented any conclusive comparison of naive versus antigen-experienced cells.

A second PCR of about 7 to 11 cycles used a sample-barcoded 5' primer and a J-beta primer mix. TCRdb reanalysed the 5' RACE reads using MiXCR and keeps one entry per CDR3 protein. This table has roughly 1.5 million distinct CDR3 sequences, approximately 43% appearing once. Concerning this clonotype: The antigen is undetermined.

CDR1 is MDHEN and CDR2 is SYDVKM in the germline V gene. V lost 7 bases and J 3 bases, leaving 17 bases between the germline ends. This CDR3 comprises 15 residues. The receptor was derived from a woman aged 18-35 years in good health. The chain joins TRBV28 to TRBJ2-3; D perhaps matches TRBD1 (6 bases). Sequencing was carried out using blood. The CDR3 loop reads CASKGQGQGTDTQYF. CDR3 nucleotide sequence: TGTGCCAGCAAGGGGCAGGGGCAGGGTACAGATACGCAGTATTTT.